What follows is one T cell receptor beta chain and its context. Its target antigen remains unknown. One base away there is no much larger clone; base qualities are not given. The germline V gene yields SGHVS for CDR1 and FQNEAQ for CDR2. The CDR3 contains 18 residues, cysteine and phenylalanine counted. Here the CDR3 DNA is all that survives: 54 bases in frame from base 1. V is cut back by 1 base and J by 3 bases, with 4 bases in the junction unmatched. The source of the sample is a study of T cell changes during pregnancy in multiple sclerosis (dated by TCRdb to between 2018 and 2021). At the level of the whole study: The study looked at changes in the T cell repertoire across pregnancy in women with multiple sclerosis.

Libraries were built with the immunoSEQ multiplex PCR assay. In TCRdb, the immuneACCESS table is reduced to in-frame sequences with V and J assigned. These tables do not hold every clone; where another copy was compared, an unresolved V gene accounts for under half, and the others remain unexplained. In all, the sample holds roughly 35,000 clones, and around nine tenths of those were seen once. About an eighth of the sample is in the top ten clones. The source material was CD8+ T cells from peripheral blood mononuclear cells, sampled in the first trimester of pregnancy. The sequence joins TRBV7-8 to TRBJ2-6; 12 bases in the junction line up with TRBD1. The sequence derives from a female donor with multiple sclerosis, enrolled in a pregnancy study. CDR3 protein: CASSLGDRGLGGANVLTF. In nucleotide form, the sequence is TGTGCCAGCAGCTTAGGGGACAGGGGGCTCGGTGGGGCCAACGTCCTGACTTTC.